The 22 T cell receptor beta chains given below trace back to one sample, sequenced in a study of blood T cell repertoires in COVID-19. Only in-frame clones appear in the TCRdb table, and some are missing; sequencing was by immunoSEQ multiplex PCR. The sample lists about 94,000 clones, 75% to 85% seen once, with under 20% in the top ten. Sample: peripheral blood. The receptor source for this set is a human donor in a cohort sampled during active COVID-19.

V is TRBV6-5 and J is TRBJ2-7, with 7 nucleotides matching TRBD1. This CDR3 is built from 12 residues. With 5 bases clipped from V and 6 bases from J, the junction kept 4 bases outside the gene matches. Germline V lookup: CDR1 MNHEY, CDR2 SVGAGI. The CDR3 sequence: CASSRQGSEQYF. DNA of the CDR3: TGTGCCAGCAGTCGACAGGGCTCCGAGCAGTACTTC.

The chain couples TRBV3-1 (or the pseudogene TRBV3-2) to TRBJ2-7; D not resolved. From germline, CDR1 is LGHDT and CDR2 YNNKEL (reference sequence). This CDR3 is 14 amino acids long. V was cut by 5 bases and J by 4 bases, with 15 bases left in between. The CDR3, as DNA: TGTGCCAGCAGCAACAGAATACCCCCTTACGAGCAGTACTTC. It specifies CASSNRIPPYEQYF.

The chain couples TRBV10-3 to TRBJ1-2, with 8 bases aligning to TRBD1. Germline CDR1 is ENHRY and CDR2 is SYGVKD. J gave up 0 bases and V 8 bases, and 5 bases lay outside the gene matches. The CDR3 has 14 residues. CDR3 loop: CAIGQGGTNYGYTF. CDR3 bases: TGTGCCATCGGACAGGGAGGGACTAACTATGGCTACACCTTC.

The V call is TRBV29-1, the J call TRBJ2-6; D possibly corresponds to TRBD1 (6 bases). Looked up from germline, CDR1 is SQVTM and CDR2 is ANQGSEA. The CDR3 totals 13 residues. Trimming removed 5 bases from V and 2 bases from J, with 7 bases in between. The CDR3 nucleotides read TGCAGCGTTAGGGGGACTGGGGCCAACGTCCTGACTTTC. Translation: CSVRGTGANVLTF.

This clone was found a few times. The rearrangement joins TRBV30 to TRBJ1-1, with D unresolved. The germline gives CDR1 GTSNPN, CDR2 SVGIG (reference sequence). This CDR3 is 14 amino acids long. V lost 2 bases to trimming and J lost 6 bases, with 16 bases between them. The CDR3 reads CAWSNPGSGAEAFF. The CDR3 region has the DNA TGTGCCTGGAGTAACCCGGGGAGCGGGGCTGAAGCTTTCTTT.

The genes are TRBV28 and TRBJ1-5; 9 bases are a match to TRBD1. J lost 6 bases, V lost 2 bases, and 5 bases had no gene match. This CDR3 is built from 15 residues. Germline loops: CDR1 MDHEN, CDR2 SYDVKM. CDR3 protein: CASSLRQGGGQPQHF. The CDR3 DNA sequence: TGTGCCAGCAGTTTAAGACAGGGGGGGGGTCAGCCCCAGCATTTT.

The rearrangement joins TRBV9 to TRBJ1-1, with 8 bases identical to TRBD1. Germline CDR1 SGDLS, CDR2 YYNGEE. This CDR3 region has 16 residues. The V and J ends lost 1 base and 0 bases, in that order; junction bases with no gene match: 5. This CDR3 is CASSVLQGDLNTEAFF. The DNA of the CDR3 is TGTGCCAGCAGCGTATTACAGGGGGACCTGAACACTGAAGCTTTCTTT. Variable domain in full (rest from reference TRBV9 and TRBJ1-1): DSGVTQTPKHLITATGQRVTLRCSPRSGDLSVYWYQQSLDQGLQFLIQYYNGEERAKGNILERFSAQQFPDLHSELNLSSLELGDSALYFCASSVLQGDLNTEAFFGQGTRLTVV.

V and J are TRBV19 and TRBJ2-5; D gene ambiguous. This CDR3 is built from 13 residues. Trimming took 8 bases from V and 7 from J, leaving 17 bases between them. CDR1 is LNHDA and CDR2 is SQIVND in the germline V gene (reference sequence). The DNA for the CDR3 is TGTGCCAGTCGGAGCGTGAACGGCGGGACCCAGTACTTC. Its translation: CASRSVNGGTQYF. Together with reference TRBV19 and TRBJ2-5, the CDR3 gives the full variable domain: DGGITQSPKYLFRKEGQNVTLSCEQNLNHDAMYWYRQDPGQGLRLIYYSQIVNDFQKGDIAEGYSVSREKKESFPLTVTSAQKNPTAFYLCASRSVNGGTQYFGPGTRLLVL.

Concerning this clone itself: The junction and the germline gene differ at one end; a read error may be behind it. The V and J genes are TRBV10-2 and TRBJ2-4; 9 nucleotides line up with TRBD2. The CDR3 runs to 13 residues. Germline assignment: CDR1 WSHSY and CDR2 SAAADI. The CDR3: CASSGGGRALDSF. CDR3 sequence (DNA): TGCGCCAGCAGTGGAGGCGGGAGGGCGCTCGATTCCTTC.

The rearrangement joins TRBV5-5 to TRBJ2-6; 10 bases are shared with TRBD1. The CDR3 is 16 residues long. Germline V gene sequence: CDR1 SGHKS, CDR2 YYEKEE (reference sequence). V dropped 3 bases and J dropped 4; count of bases not matched to a gene: 4. The CDR3 bases are TGTGCCAGCAGCTCGACAGGGGGCTTCGGGGCCAACGTCCTGACTTTC. This encodes CASSSTGGFGANVLTF.

The V call is TRBV10-3, the J call TRBJ2-5, with 10 bases matching TRBD2. V was clipped by 5 bases and J by 5 bases; unmatched bases: 5. This CDR3 is 14 amino acids long. CDR1 is ENHRY and CDR2 is SYGVKD in the germline V gene. The CDR3 region is CAISPSGRRETQYF. CDR3 coding DNA: TGTGCCATCAGTCCTAGCGGGAGAAGGGAGACCCAGTACTTC.

The V call is TRBV30, the J call TRBJ2-7, with D maybe TRBD1 (6 bases). CDR3 length: 13 residues. From germline, CDR1 is GTSNPN and CDR2 SVGIG (reference sequence). V gave up 6 bases and J gave up 3 bases, with 15 bases separating them. CDR3 sequence reads: CACSTGYDYEQYF. The CDR3 DNA reads as TGTGCCTGCAGCACAGGGTACGACTACGAGCAGTACTTC.

CDR3 in amino acids: CASSLGQTYEQYF. DNA of the CDR3: TGTGCCAGCAGTTTAGGACAGACCTACGAGCAGTACTTC. This sequence joins TRBV28 and TRBJ2-7; D is perhaps TRBD1 (6 bases). V gave up 2 bases and J gave up 2 bases, with 7 bases separating them. This CDR3 has 13 amino acids. Germline V lookup: CDR1 MDHEN, CDR2 SYDVKM.

The J gene is TRBJ2-7, the V gene TRBV18; 7 bases line up with TRBD1. Germline V CDR1 and CDR2: KGHSH, LQKENI. This CDR3 is 11 amino acids long. Trimming took 3 bases from V and 7 from J; bases not matched to a gene: 0. CDR3 bases: TGTGCCAGCTCACCGGGACAGGAGCAGTACTTC. It yields the protein CASSPGQEQYF.

The chain uses TRBV18 and TRBJ2-5; TRBD2 agrees at 7 bases. J was trimmed by 9 bases and V by 2 bases; bases with no gene match: 18. Per the germline V gene, CDR1 is KGHSH and CDR2 is LQKENI. CDR3 length: 17 residues. The CDR3 reads CASSPGPSGTSGGSQYF. DNA for the CDR3: TGTGCCAGCTCACCAGGACCGTCCGGGACGTCGGGAGGCTCCCAGTACTTC.

J is TRBJ2-7 and V is TRBV10-3; D might be TRBD2 (5 bases). CDR1 and CDR2 (germline): ENHRY, SYGVKD. The ends were cut back, 10 bases at V and 2 bases at J, with 12 bases in the middle. The CDR3 totals 12 residues. Here the CDR3 DNA reads TGTGCCACCGGGGTCGATACCTACGAGCAGTACTTC. Encoded protein: CATGVDTYEQYF.

The gene calls are TRBV7-3 and TRBJ2-7; 10 bases map to TRBD2. From germline, CDR1 is SGHTA and CDR2 FQGTGA. The CDR3 totals 15 residues. V lost 6 bases, J lost 4 bases, and 9 bases stayed unmatched. The CDR3, as DNA: TGTGCCAGCAGTCCACGAGCGGGAGGGCCGTACGAGCAGTACTTC. Protein product: CASSPRAGGPYEQYF.

This clone has just one count. The chain recombines TRBV12-3 or TRBV12-4 with TRBJ2-7, with a possible D match to TRBD1 (5 bases). Trimming removed 3 bases from V and 5 bases from J, with 11 bases in between. This CDR3 region has 13 residues. The chain's CDR3 is CASSFAGYDEQYF. For the CDR3, the DNA is TGTGCCAGCAGTTTTGCAGGGTATGACGAGCAGTACTTC.

J is TRBJ1-2 and V is TRBV18; TRBD1 might be the D (5 bases). The V and J ends lost 3 bases and 4 bases respectively, with 21 bases between them. The V gene's germline CDR1 is KGHSH and CDR2 LQKENI. The CDR3 runs to 17 residues. The CDR3 DNA reads as TGTGCCAGCTCACCGGGCTCAGGAGGGGACCCCTCCTATGGCTACACCTTC. Translated, it gives CASSPGSGGDPSYGYTF.

The V call is TRBV6-2 or TRBV6-3, the J call TRBJ2-3; perhaps TRBD1 as D (6 bases). V was cut by 6 bases and J by 1 base, with 11 bases left in between. The CDR3 loop spans 14 amino acids. In germline, CDR1 is MNHEY, CDR2 SVGEGT. This CDR3 reads CASSRTERTDTQYF. In nucleotides, the CDR3 is TGTGCCAGCAGCCGGACAGAACGCACAGATACGCAGTATTTT.

The chain employs TRBV4-1 and TRBJ1-6, with TRBD1 matching over 7 bases. J gave up 7 bases and V 3 bases, and 9 bases lay outside the gene matches. Germline CDR1 and CDR2: MGHRA and YSYEKL. The CDR3 extends over 16 amino acids. The CDR3 region is CASSQPTGLENSPLHF. Written as DNA, the CDR3 is TGCGCCAGCAGCCAGCCGACAGGGTTGGAGAATTCACCCCTCCACTTT.

The chain carries TRBV28 and TRBJ2-7; 8 nucleotides agree with TRBD1. The germline V gene encodes CDR1 MDHEN and CDR2 SYDVKM. Trimming took 6 bases from V and 4 from J; bases not matched to a gene: 17. The length of the CDR3 is 17 residues. Written as DNA, the CDR3 is TGTGCCAGCAGCTCTCCGGCCCGGACAGGGATCCGTTACGAGCAGTACTTC. It yields the protein CASSSPARTGIRYEQYF.